This T cell receptor (beta chain) appears in the sequencing data of a study of tumor-infiltrating lymphocytes in primary liver carcinoma. Study-level background: Among the tumors, stages were T1-T3 N0M0 and sizes roughly 4 to 10 cm.

This clonotype came up many times. Unsorted bulk tissue (about 20-32 mg) underwent RNA and DNA co-extraction. The CDR3 runs to 14 residues. Trimming removed 6 bases from V and 5 bases from J, with 16 bases in between. Germline V gene sequence: CDR1 SGHDN, CDR2 FVKESK. Starting from 500 ng of total RNA, TCR beta cDNA was produced with a primer in the constant region. What produced the TCR beta libraries was three nested multiplex PCR rounds using slightly modified ARM-PCR. For around 11 cycles apiece, the opening two PCR rounds ran with TRBV1-TRBV30 forward primers and a C-beta reverse primer. One entry per CDR3 protein results from TCRdb running MiXCR on the multiplex PCR reads. The sample includes roughly 120,000 distinct CDR3 sequences, 64% of them seen just once.

The chain uses TRBV14 and TRBJ1-2, with TRBD1 as a possible D gene (5 bases). This receptor was obtained from a woman aged 55-70 years with primary liver carcinoma and hepatitis B virus infection. Input material: liver tumor tissue from sampling region 3. Noted subset: tumor region T3, left-lateral pole. DNA of the CDR3: TGTGCCAGCAGTCAACGGGACTTTAGGTATGGCTACACCTTC. Its protein is CASSQRDFRYGYTF.